Listed below are T cell receptor beta chains from one sample, sequenced in a study of shared clonotypes between healthy human individuals. Generated by immunoSEQ multiplex PCR, the TCRdb table keeps only in-frame clones and is missing some. This sample has some 2,100,000 clones, with 90% to 97% found just once. Sequencing used naive CD4+ T cells sorted from blood. The receptors here all came from a man between 18 and 29 years old in good health. Each CDR3 is given with its conserved first and last residue. The order of the fields is CDR3 length, J gene, D gene, V gene, CDR3 protein. A D gene is named only where the DNA matches it firmly.

>13|TRBJ2-7|TRBD1|TRBV18
CASSLGQSYEQYF
>17|TRBJ2-5|TRBD2|TRBV7-2
CASSFRLAGGPQETQYF
>12|TRBJ2-5|.|TRBV6-6
CASSYRQETQYF
>13|TRBJ1-1|.|TRBV13
CASSSDWVTEAFF
>15|TRBJ1-3|TRBD1|TRBV2
CASSDGTGSGNTIYF
>14|TRBJ1-2|TRBD1|TRBV18
CATTVSGTGTYYTF
>13|TRBJ1-4|.|TRBV7-2
CASSTDGNEKLFF
>12|TRBJ1-3|.|TRBV29-1
CSVEGRGNTIYF
>16|TRBJ1-5|TRBD1|TRBV2
CASSGQGGSSNQPQHF
>13|TRBJ2-1|.|TRBV7-2
CASSLVTGNEQFF
>18|TRBJ2-6|.|TRBV9
CASSPTPRADSGANVLTF
>16|TRBJ1-1|.|TRBV4-2
CASSQDRRWEGTEAFF
>15|TRBJ2-5|.|TRBV5-1
CASSLGGTPQETQYF
>14|TRBJ2-2|.|TRBV2
CASSETYGSGELFF